This TCR beta chain comes out of a study of early T cells in non-severe SARS-CoV-2 infection (dated by TCRdb to about 2021). Study-wide context: Because TCR sequencing relied on bulk RNA taken from unsorted whole blood, pairing of alpha and beta chains was not possible.

What the research found in general, with its limitations: VDJdb matching was skewed toward anti-spike CD8 responses, so virus-specific expansions were likely underestimated and private and CD4 specificities were missed.

From the germline V gene (reference sequence), CDR1 is SGHAT and CDR2 is FQDESV. The CDR3 sequence holds 15 residues, the cysteine and phenylalanine included. Left in the record is the CDR3 DNA by itself, 45 bases read in frame from the first base. Trimming removed 5 bases from V and 4 bases from J, leaving 16 bases between the germline ends. On this clonotype: The antigen it binds to is not known. Per-base qualities were not stored, and no clone one base away is much larger.

The study was a case-control design nested within a healthcare worker cohort in London, UK, with weekly nasopharyngeal swab PCR tests and blood sampling. Healthcare workers were recruited during the week of the UK lockdown, between 23 and 31 March 2020, and followed weekly for up to about 15 weeks. Preparation of the library involved 5' RACE. For sequencing, a NextSeq 500 was employed. Unique molecular identifiers were attached to individual cDNA molecules in the TCR library protocol so that sequencing error and PCR bias could be corrected. Sequencing covered both TCR alpha and beta chains, and within each sample the abundances of alpha and beta sequences were tightly co-correlated. The original pipeline was this. Decombinator V4 was used to annotate TCR sequences for V gene, J gene and CDR3. TCRs were defined as expanded if a significant change between any two time points was detected under a Poisson model with p below 0.0001. TCR abundances were normalised to the total number of TCRs sequenced in each sample and reported as counts per million. TRAV1-2 paired with TRAJ12, TRAJ20 or TRAJ33 defined MAIT TCRs, while TRAV10 paired with TRAJ18 defined iNKT TCRs. A search of VDJdb, accessed on 1 November 2021, was run for TCRs annotated to CMV, EBV and SARS-CoV-2, with TCRs annotated for multiple antigens excluded. TCRdb reworked the public reads: Q25 trimming with fastp, MiXCR clone assembly, productive beta chains retained. Duplicate CDR3 protein sequences are folded into a single record with the most common DNA and genes. TCRdb's processing, not the authors', yielded these V and J calls. Within this sample are tens of thousands of distinct CDR3 sequences, with around 14% of them counted one time only. The ten largest account for 10% to 13% of the sample.

The source of this sequence is an adult who was a healthcare worker with PCR-confirmed SARS-CoV-2 infection or an uninfected control (not recorded which). The material sequenced was whole blood. The V and J genes are TRBV11-1 and TRBJ2-3; the D gene assignment is ambiguous. The DNA sequence is as follows: TGTGCCAGCAGCCCTGAGACCCCACGGGCAGATACGCAGTATTTT. It codes for CASSPETPRADTQYF.